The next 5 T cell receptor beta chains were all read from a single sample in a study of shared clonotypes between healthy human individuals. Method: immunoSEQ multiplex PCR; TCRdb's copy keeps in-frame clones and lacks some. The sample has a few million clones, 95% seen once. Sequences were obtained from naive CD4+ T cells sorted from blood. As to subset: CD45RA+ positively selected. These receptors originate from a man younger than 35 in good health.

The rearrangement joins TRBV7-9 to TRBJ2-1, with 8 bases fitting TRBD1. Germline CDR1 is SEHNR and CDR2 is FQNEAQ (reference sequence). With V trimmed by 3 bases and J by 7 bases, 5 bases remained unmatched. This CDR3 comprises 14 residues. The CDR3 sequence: CASSFRTGLNEQFF. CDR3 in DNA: TGTGCCAGCAGCTTCCGGACAGGGCTAAATGAGCAGTTCTTC.

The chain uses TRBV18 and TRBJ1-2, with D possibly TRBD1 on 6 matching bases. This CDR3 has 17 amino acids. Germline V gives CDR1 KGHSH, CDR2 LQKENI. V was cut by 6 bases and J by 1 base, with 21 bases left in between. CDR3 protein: CASSELSQGAFNYGYTF. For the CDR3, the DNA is TGTGCCAGCTCCGAGCTATCACAGGGAGCCTTTAACTATGGCTACACCTTC.

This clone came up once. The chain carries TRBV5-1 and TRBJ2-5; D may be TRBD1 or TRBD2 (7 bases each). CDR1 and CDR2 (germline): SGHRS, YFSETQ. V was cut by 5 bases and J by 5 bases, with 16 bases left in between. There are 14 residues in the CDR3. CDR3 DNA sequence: TGCGCCAGCAGGGTCCCAGGGGGAGGGGAGACCCAGTACTTC. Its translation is CASRVPGGGETQYF.

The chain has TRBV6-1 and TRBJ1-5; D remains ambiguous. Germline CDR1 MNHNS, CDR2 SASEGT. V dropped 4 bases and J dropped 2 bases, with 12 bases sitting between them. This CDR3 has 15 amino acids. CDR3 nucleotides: TGTGCCAGCAGTGCTAAGGGAAGGGGCAATCAGCCCCAGCATTTT. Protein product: CASSAKGRGNQPQHF.

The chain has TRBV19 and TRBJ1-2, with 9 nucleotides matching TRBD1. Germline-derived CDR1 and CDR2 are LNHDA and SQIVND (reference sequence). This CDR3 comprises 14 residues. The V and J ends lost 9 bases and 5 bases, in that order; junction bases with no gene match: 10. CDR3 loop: CASYTGGARYGYTF. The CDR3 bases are TGTGCCAGCTACACAGGGGGCGCTCGGTATGGCTACACCTTC.